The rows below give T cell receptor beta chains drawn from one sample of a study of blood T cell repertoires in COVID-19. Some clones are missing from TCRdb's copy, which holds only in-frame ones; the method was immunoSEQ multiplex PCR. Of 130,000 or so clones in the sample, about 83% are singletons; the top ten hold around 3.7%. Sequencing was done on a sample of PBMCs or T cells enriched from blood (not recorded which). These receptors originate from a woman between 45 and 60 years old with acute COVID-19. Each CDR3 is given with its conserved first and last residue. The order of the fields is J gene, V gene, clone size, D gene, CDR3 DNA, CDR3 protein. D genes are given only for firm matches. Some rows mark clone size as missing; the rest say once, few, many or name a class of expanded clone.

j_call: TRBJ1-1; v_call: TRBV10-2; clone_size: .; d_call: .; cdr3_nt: TGCGCCAGCAGTGAGTCGACAGCCAACAAAGCTTTCTTT; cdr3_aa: CASSESTANKAFF
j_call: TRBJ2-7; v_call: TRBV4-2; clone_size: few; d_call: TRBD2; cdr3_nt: TGTGCCAGCAGCCCCGGGACTAGTGATCTCTACGAGCAGTACTTC; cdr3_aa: CASSPGTSDLYEQYF
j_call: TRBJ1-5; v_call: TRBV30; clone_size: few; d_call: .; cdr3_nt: TGTGCCTGGAGTCGGGGGGTTTTCAATCAGCCCCAGCATTTT; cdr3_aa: CAWSRGVFNQPQHF
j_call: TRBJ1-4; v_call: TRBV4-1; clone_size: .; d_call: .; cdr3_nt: TGCGCCAGCAGCCAAACAGGAGCAACTAATGAAAAACTGTTTTTT; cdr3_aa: CASSQTGATNEKLFF
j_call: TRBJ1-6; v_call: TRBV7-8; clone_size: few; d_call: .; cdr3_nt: TGTGCCAGCAGCTTCTACAGAAATAATTCACCCCTCCACTTT; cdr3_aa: CASSFYRNNSPLHF
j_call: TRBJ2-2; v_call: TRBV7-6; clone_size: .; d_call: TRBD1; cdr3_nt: TGTGCCAGCAGCTTAACTACAGGGGGCATGAACGGGGAGCTGTTTTTT; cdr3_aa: CASSLTTGGMNGELFF
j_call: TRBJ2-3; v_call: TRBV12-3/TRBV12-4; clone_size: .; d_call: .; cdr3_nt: TGTGCCAGCAGTCAGAACACAGATACGCAGTATTTT; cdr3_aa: CASSQNTDTQYF
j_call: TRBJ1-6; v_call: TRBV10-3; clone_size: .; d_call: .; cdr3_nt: TGTGCCATCAGTGAGGTGGGCGTTTCACCCCTCCACTTT; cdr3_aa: CAISEVGVSPLHF
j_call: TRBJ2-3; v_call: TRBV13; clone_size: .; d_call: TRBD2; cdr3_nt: TGTGCCAGCAGCGCGACTAGCGGGGGGAGCACAGATACGCAGTATTTT; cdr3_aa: CASSATSGGSTDTQYF
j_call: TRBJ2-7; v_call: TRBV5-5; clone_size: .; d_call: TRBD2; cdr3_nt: TGTGCCAGCAGCCTGGCTAGCGGGAGCTACGAGCAGTACTTC; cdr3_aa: CASSLASGSYEQYF
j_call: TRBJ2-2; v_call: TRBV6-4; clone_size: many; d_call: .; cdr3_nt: TGTGCCAGCAGTGACTCTAGCACCGGGGAGCTGTTTTTT; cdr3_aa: CASSDSSTGELFF
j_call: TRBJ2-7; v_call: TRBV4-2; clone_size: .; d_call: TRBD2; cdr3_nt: TGTGCCAGCAGCCAGGGGGGGGTGGAAACCTCCTACGAGCAGTACTTC; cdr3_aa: CASSQGGVETSYEQYF
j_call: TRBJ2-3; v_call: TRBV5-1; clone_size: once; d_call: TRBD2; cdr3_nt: TGCGCCAGCAGCTACGGGACTAGCGGGAGGGGAGATACGCAGTATTTT; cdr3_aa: CASSYGTSGRGDTQYF
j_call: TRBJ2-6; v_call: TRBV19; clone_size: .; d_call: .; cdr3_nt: TGTGCCAGTAGCGAACAGCACTCTGGGGCCAACGTCCTGACTTTC; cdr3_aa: CASSEQHSGANVLTF
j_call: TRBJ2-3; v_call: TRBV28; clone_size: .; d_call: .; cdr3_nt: TGTGCCAGCAAGACCTCAGGACAGTTTAAAGATACGCAGTATTTT; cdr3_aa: CASKTSGQFKDTQYF
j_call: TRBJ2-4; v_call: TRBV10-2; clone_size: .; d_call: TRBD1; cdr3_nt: TGCGCCAGCAGACGGGACAGGGGAGCCAAAAACATTCAGTACTTC; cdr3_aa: CASRRDRGAKNIQYF
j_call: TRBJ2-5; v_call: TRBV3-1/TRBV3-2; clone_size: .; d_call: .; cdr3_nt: TGTGCCAGCAGTCTCGGCCCCACCCAGGCAGACTTC; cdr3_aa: CASSLGPTQADF
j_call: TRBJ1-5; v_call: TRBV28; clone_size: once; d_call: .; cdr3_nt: TGTGCCAGCAGTCCTTCCCCGGGGGAGGACAATCAGCCCCAGCATTTT; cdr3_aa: CASSPSPGEDNQPQHF